A selection of T cell receptor beta chains follows, all from one sample in a study of T-cell reconstitution after alpha-beta-depleted transplantation in children. TCRdb reprocessed the PCR reads with MiXCR, giving one entry per CDR3 protein. The sample consists of around 490,000 distinct CDR3 sequences, around 10% of them appearing once. The sample consisted of PBMCs, mostly from graft donor cells, taken 180 days after TCRalphabeta/CD19-depleted stem cell transplant. Receptor source: a female patient under 10 years old who had a stem cell transplant for aplastic anemia, so the T cells may come from the graft donor. Each CDR3 is given with its conserved first and last residue. The D gene is left open where the match is weak. A row's size may be missing; if present it is once, few, many or a size class.

TRBD1	TRBV25-1	TRBJ2-1	15	NA	CASSLSGGFYNEQFF	TGTGCCAGCAGTCTCTCAGGGGGCTTCTACAATGAGCAGTTCTTC
NA	TRBV12-3/TRBV12-4	TRBJ1-3	21	NA	CASSSSSVPEGPTASGNTIYF	TGTGCCAGCAGTTCATCATCGGTCCCCGAAGGGCCCACCGCCTCTGGAAACACCATATATTTT
NA	TRBV4-3	TRBJ1-4	16	NA	CASSQAPLNPLEKLFF	TGCGCCAGCAGCCAAGCCCCCTTGAACCCTCTTGAAAAACTGTTTTTT
TRBD2	TRBV7-2	TRBJ2-7	16	few	CASSPQLAEGGNEQYF	TGTGCCAGCAGCCCCCAACTAGCGGAGGGAGGGAACGAGCAGTACTTC
NA	TRBV7-8	TRBJ1-2	14	NA	CASSRTDGRNGYTF	TGTGCCAGCAGCCGGACCGACGGACGGAATGGCTACACCTTC
NA	TRBV5-1	TRBJ1-2	13	few	CASSLETGTGYTF	TGCGCCAGCAGCTTGGAAACAGGGACTGGCTACACCTTC
TRBD2	TRBV27	TRBJ2-1	18	NA	CASSLWGLAGGTYHEQFF	TGTGCCAGCAGTTTATGGGGCCTAGCGGGAGGTACCTACCATGAGCAGTTCTTC
TRBD2	TRBV5-1	TRBJ2-3	18	few	CASATPSGGRDRTDTQYF	TGCGCCAGCGCCACCCCGTCTGGCGGGAGGGATCGGACAGATACGCAGTATTTT
NA	TRBV18	TRBJ2-7	14	few	CASSPRTDTYEQYF	TGTGCCAGCTCACCCCGCACAGATACCTACGAGCAGTACTTC
TRBD2	TRBV20-1	TRBJ2-1	14	few	CSADGLAGDNEQFF	TGCAGCGCCGACGGACTAGCGGGGGACAATGAGCAGTTCTTC
NA	TRBV7-3	TRBJ2-5	14	NA	CASSTRPGGETQYF	TGTGCCAGCAGCACACGACCGGGCGGGGAGACCCAGTACTTC
NA	TRBV4-3	TRBJ2-3	15	NA	CASSQEIGRPDTQYF	TGCGCCAGCAGCCAAGAGATCGGCCGCCCAGATACGCAGTATTTT
NA	TRBV20-1	TRBJ2-1	12	few	CSASGQYNEQFF	TGCAGTGCTAGCGGCCAGTACAATGAGCAGTTCTTC
TRBD1	TRBV20-1	TRBJ2-1	15	few	CSASGRDRGRNEQFF	TGCAGTGCTAGTGGACGGGACAGGGGCCGGAATGAGCAGTTCTTC
NA	TRBV25-1	TRBJ2-1	14	few	CASSWGRRTNEQFF	TGTGCCAGCAGTTGGGGGCGGAGGACCAATGAGCAGTTCTTC
TRBD2	TRBV2	TRBJ2-1	16	few	CASSLLPSGAYNEQFF	TGTGCCAGCAGTCTACTCCCTAGCGGGGCCTACAATGAGCAGTTCTTC
TRBD2	TRBV12-3/TRBV12-4	TRBJ2-7	17	many	CASSLSPLGGDRDEQYF	TGTGCCAGCAGTTTATCCCCTTTGGGAGGGGATCGCGACGAGCAGTACTTC
NA	TRBV13	TRBJ1-1	15	many	CASSSTWRARAEAFF	TGTGCCAGCAGCTCTACCTGGAGGGCGAGGGCTGAAGCTTTCTTT
NA	TRBV7-9	TRBJ1-1	12	few	CASSLAKNEAFF	TGTGCCAGCAGCTTAGCGAAGAATGAAGCTTTCTTT
TRBD2	TRBV29-1	TRBJ2-5	14	many	CSVSVGLASETQYF	TGCAGCGTTTCGGTAGGACTAGCGTCAGAGACCCAGTACTTC
TRBD1	TRBV12-3/TRBV12-4	TRBJ1-2	13	few	CASSGQDPDGYTF	TGTGCCAGCAGCGGACAGGACCCGGATGGCTACACCTTC
NA	TRBV28	TRBJ2-1	15	many	CASSSSQGSYNEQFF	TGTGCCAGCAGCTCCAGCCAGGGCTCCTACAATGAGCAGTTCTTC
NA	TRBV20-1	TRBJ1-5	14	NA	CSARGQLSNQPQHF	TGCAGTGCTAGAGGGCAGCTTAGCAATCAGCCCCAGCATTTT
TRBD1	TRBV20-1	TRBJ1-5	16	NA	CSVTRDRKYSNQPQHF	TGCAGTGTTACCCGGGACAGGAAATATAGCAATCAGCCCCAGCATTTT
TRBD1	TRBV20-1	TRBJ2-1	18	NA	CSARRGQVSISSYNEQFF	TGCAGTGCTAGAAGGGGACAGGTCTCTATAAGCTCCTACAATGAGCAGTTCTTC
NA	TRBV20-1	TRBJ1-5	14	NA	CSARAGGGNQPQHF	TGCAGTGCTAGAGCTGGGGGTGGCAATCAGCCCCAGCATTTT
NA	TRBV3-1	TRBJ2-2	16	few	CASSLPQGKNTGELFF	TGTGCCAGCAGCCTACCACAGGGCAAGAACACCGGGGAGCTGTTTTTT
NA	TRBV18	TRBJ2-6	17	few	CASSPLGGSPGANVLTF	TGTGCCAGCTCACCACTAGGGGGAAGCCCTGGGGCCAACGTCCTGACTTTC
NA	TRBV18	TRBJ1-4	16	few	CASSPPEGYLGEKLFF	TGTGCCAGCTCACCACCGGAGGGGTACCTTGGTGAAAAACTGTTTTTT
NA	TRBV24-1	TRBJ2-5	13	NA	CATSENRVKTQYF	TGTGCCACCAGCGAAAACAGGGTAAAGACCCAGTACTTC
TRBD2	TRBV5-1	TRBJ2-1	17	few	CASSLAASGTSYNEQFF	TGCGCCAGCAGCTTGGCTGCTAGCGGGACGTCCTACAATGAGCAGTTCTTC
NA	TRBV12-3/TRBV12-4	TRBJ2-1	13	many	CASRVEGIDEQFF	TGTGCCAGCAGGGTCGAGGGGATCGATGAGCAGTTCTTC
TRBD2	TRBV6-1	TRBJ2-1	14	NA	CASRTREAAGKQFF	TGTGCCAGCAGGACGCGGGAGGCCGCCGGGAAGCAGTTCTTC
TRBD2	TRBV4-3	TRBJ2-1	13	few	CASSTSGSARQFF	TGCGCCAGCAGTACTAGCGGGAGTGCCCGGCAGTTCTTC
NA	TRBV28	TRBJ1-3	14	NA	CASKGGAAINTIYF	TGTGCCAGCAAAGGAGGGGCTGCGATAAACACCATATATTTT
NA	TRBV14	TRBJ2-3	16	few	CASSPRTVPSTDTQYF	TGTGCCAGCAGCCCCAGGACAGTTCCTAGCACAGATACGCAGTATTTT
NA	TRBV11-2	TRBJ2-3	12	few	CASSLEGRGQYF	TGTGCCAGCAGCTTAGAGGGCCGAGGGCAGTATTTT
NA	TRBV15	TRBJ1-1	13	NA	CATSIKKNTEAFF	TGTGCCACCAGCATTAAGAAGAACACTGAAGCTTTCTTT
NA	TRBV6-5	TRBJ1-5	13	NA	CASSYVLNQPQHF	TGTGCCAGCAGTTACGTTCTAAATCAGCCCCAGCATTTT
TRBD2	TRBV13	TRBJ2-1	15	few	CASSGTSGSYNEQFF	TGTGCCAGCAGTGGGACTAGCGGGAGCTACAATGAGCAGTTCTTC
TRBD2	TRBV10-3	TRBJ2-7	15	many	CAISEGAAGGYEQYF	TGTGCCATCAGTGAGGGGGCAGCGGGGGGATACGAGCAGTACTTC
TRBD1	TRBV7-9	TRBJ2-5	16	NA	CASSRSFQGARETQYF	TGTGCCAGCAGCCGCAGTTTTCAGGGGGCCCGAGAGACCCAGTACTTC
NA	TRBV20-1	TRBJ2-3	15	many	CSAVPRALSGDTQYF	TGCAGTGCCGTCCCCCGGGCCCTCTCCGGGGATACGCAGTATTTT
NA	TRBV18	TRBJ1-5	14	NA	CASSPGWGNQPQHF	TGTGCCAGCTCACCGGGATGGGGCAATCAGCCCCAGCATTTT
NA	TRBV7-7	TRBJ2-2	14	NA	CASSLNGGTGELFF	TGTGCCAGCAGCTTAAACGGGGGCACCGGGGAGCTGTTTTTT
TRBD2	TRBV7-6	TRBJ2-1	15	NA	CASSSRLAEYNEQFF	TGTGCCAGCAGCTCCCGACTAGCGGAGTACAATGAGCAGTTCTTC
TRBD2	TRBV12-3/TRBV12-4	TRBJ2-1	16	few	CASSSPVTGGPKEQFF	TGTGCCAGCAGTTCCCCCGTAACGGGAGGGCCGAAGGAGCAGTTCTTC
TRBD2	TRBV11-3	TRBJ2-1	14	few	CASSPTSGGNEQFF	TGTGCCAGCAGCCCGACTAGCGGGGGAAATGAGCAGTTCTTC
NA	TRBV6-2/TRBV6-3	TRBJ1-5	14	NA	CASSYAAAIRGQHF	TGTGCCAGCAGTTACGCAGCGGCAATCAGAGGCCAGCATTTT
TRBD2	TRBV11-2	TRBJ2-1	18	few	CASRGLAGGSHTHNEQFF	TGTGCCAGCAGGGGACTAGCGGGAGGTTCCCACACACACAATGAGCAGTTCTTC
NA	TRBV28	TRBJ2-7	11	NA	CASSLRNEQYF	TGTGCCAGCAGTTTAAGGAATGAGCAGTACTTC
NA	TRBV7-9	TRBJ1-1	14	NA	CASNRRGANTEAFF	TGTGCCAGCAACCGAAGGGGCGCCAACACTGAAGCTTTCTTT
NA	TRBV12-3/TRBV12-4	TRBJ2-2	14	NA	CASSFFRETGELFF	TGTGCCAGCAGTTTCTTTAGGGAGACCGGGGAGCTGTTTTTT
TRBD1	TRBV12-3/TRBV12-4	TRBJ1-2	15	NA	CASSLATGGSYGYTF	TGTGCCAGCAGTTTAGCTACAGGGGGGAGCTATGGCTACACCTTC
NA	TRBV20-1	TRBJ2-3	14	NA	CSARDLRATDTQYF	TGCAGTGCTAGAGATCTGCGGGCTACAGATACGCAGTATTTT
NA	TRBV6-1	TRBJ2-3	16	few	CASSRTRGSGTDTQYF	TGTGCCAGCAGTCGAACCAGGGGTTCAGGCACAGATACGCAGTATTTT